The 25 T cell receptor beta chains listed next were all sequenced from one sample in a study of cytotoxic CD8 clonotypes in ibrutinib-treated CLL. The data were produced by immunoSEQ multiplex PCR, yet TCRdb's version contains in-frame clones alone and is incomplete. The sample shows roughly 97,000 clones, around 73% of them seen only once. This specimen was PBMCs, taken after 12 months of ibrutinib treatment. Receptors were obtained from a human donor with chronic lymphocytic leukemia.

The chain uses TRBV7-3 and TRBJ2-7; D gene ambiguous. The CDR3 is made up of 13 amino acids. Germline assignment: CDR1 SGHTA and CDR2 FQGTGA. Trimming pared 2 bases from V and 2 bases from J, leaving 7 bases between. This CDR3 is CASSLGVAYEQYF. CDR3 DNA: TGTGCCAGCAGCTTAGGGGTAGCCTACGAGCAGTACTTC.

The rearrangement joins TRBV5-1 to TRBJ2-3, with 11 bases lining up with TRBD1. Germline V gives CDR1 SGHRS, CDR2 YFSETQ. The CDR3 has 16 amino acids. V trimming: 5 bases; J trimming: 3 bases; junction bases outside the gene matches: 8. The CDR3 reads CASRLTGTGGTDTQYF. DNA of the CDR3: TGCGCCAGCAGATTGACCGGGACAGGGGGTACAGATACGCAGTATTTT.

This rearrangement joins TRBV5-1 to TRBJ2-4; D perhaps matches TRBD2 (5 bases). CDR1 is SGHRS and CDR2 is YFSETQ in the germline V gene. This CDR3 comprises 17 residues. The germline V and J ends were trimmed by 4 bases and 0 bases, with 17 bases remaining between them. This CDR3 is CASSHSRPGGAKNIQYF. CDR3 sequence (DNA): TGCGCCAGCAGCCATTCCCGTCCAGGAGGAGCCAAAAACATTCAGTACTTC. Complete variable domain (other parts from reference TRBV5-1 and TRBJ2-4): KAGVTQTPRYLIKTRGQQVTLSCSPISGHRSVSWYQQTPGQGLQFLFEYFSETQRNKGNFPGRFSGRQFSNSRSEMNVSTLELGDSALYLCASSHSRPGGAKNIQYFGAGTRLSVL.

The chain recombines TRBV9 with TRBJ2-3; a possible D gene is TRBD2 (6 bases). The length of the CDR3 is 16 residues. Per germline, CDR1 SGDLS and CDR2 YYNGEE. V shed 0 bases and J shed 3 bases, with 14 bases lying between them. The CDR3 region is CASSVGGGAGTDTQYF. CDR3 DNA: TGTGCCAGCAGCGTAGGCGGCGGGGCAGGGACAGATACGCAGTATTTT.

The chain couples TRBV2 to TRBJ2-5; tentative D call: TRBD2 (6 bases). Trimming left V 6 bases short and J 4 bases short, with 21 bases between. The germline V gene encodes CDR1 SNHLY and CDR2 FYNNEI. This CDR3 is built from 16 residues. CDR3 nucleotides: TGTGCCAGCAGGGCGGGACCTGGGGGTTCGGGAGAGACCCAGTACTTC. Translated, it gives CASRAGPGGSGETQYF.

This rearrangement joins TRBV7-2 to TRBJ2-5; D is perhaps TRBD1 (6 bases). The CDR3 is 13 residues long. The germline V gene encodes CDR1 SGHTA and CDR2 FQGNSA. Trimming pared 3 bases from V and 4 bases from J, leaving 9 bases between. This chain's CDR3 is CASSFGTRETQYF. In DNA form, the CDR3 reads TGTGCCAGCAGCTTCGGGACAAGAGAGACCCAGTACTTC.

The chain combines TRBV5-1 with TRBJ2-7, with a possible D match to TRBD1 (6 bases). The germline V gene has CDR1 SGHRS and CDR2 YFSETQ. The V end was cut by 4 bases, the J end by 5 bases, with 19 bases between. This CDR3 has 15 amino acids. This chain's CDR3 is CASSQQGPPDHEQYF. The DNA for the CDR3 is TGCGCCAGCAGCCAACAGGGACCCCCTGACCACGAGCAGTACTTC.

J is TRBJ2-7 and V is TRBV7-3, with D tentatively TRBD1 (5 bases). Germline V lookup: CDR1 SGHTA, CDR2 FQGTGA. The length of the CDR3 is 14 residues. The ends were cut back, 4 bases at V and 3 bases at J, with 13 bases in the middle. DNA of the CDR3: TGTGCCAGCAGCTCGGCAGGGTATAACTACGAGCAGTACTTC. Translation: CASSSAGYNYEQYF.

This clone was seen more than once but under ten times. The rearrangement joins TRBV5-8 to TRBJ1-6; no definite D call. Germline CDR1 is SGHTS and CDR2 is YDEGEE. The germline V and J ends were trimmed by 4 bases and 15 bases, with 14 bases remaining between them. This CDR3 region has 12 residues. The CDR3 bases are TGTGCCAGCAGCCCACGGCTCTCTCTCCTCCACTTT. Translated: CASSPRLSLLHF. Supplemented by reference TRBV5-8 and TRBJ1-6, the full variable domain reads EAGVTQSPTHLIKTRGQQATLRCSPISGHTSVYWYQQALGLGLQFLLWYDEGEERNRGNFPPRFSGRQFPNYSSELNVNALELEDSALYLCASSPRLSLLHFGNGTRLTVT.

This chain's CDR3 is CASSIAPEQPQHF. The CDR3 coding sequence is TGTGCCAGTAGTATTGCCCCTGAACAGCCCCAGCATTTT. V is TRBV19 and J is TRBJ1-5; D is unresolved. There are 13 residues in the CDR3. Germline CDR1 is LNHDA and CDR2 is SQIVND (reference sequence). The V gene lost 3 bases and the J gene lost 7 bases, with 10 bases spanning the gap.

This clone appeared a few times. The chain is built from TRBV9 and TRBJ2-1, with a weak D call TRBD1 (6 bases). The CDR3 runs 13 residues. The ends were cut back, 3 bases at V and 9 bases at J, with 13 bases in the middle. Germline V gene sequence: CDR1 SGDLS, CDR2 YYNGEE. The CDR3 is CASSAILGGEQFF. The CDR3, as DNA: TGTGCCAGCAGCGCGATACTAGGGGGTGAGCAGTTCTTC.

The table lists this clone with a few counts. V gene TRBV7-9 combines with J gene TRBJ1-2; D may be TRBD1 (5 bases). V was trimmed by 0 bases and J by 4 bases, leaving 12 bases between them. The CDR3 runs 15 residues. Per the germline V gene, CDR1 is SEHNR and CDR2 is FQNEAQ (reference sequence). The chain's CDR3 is CASSLAGTGSYGYTF. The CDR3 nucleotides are TGTGCCAGCAGCTTAGCAGGAACAGGCTCCTATGGCTACACCTTC. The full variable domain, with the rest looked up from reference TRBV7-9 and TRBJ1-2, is DTGVSQNPRHKITKRGQNVTFRCDPISEHNRLYWYRQTLGQGPEFLTYFQNEAQLEKSRLLSDRFSAERPKGSFSTLEIQRTEQGDSAMYLCASSLAGTGSYGYTFGSGTRLTVV.

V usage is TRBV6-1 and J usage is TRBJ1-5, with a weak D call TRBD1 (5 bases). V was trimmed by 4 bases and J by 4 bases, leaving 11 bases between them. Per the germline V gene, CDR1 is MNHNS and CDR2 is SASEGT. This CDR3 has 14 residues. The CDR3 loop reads CASSVRDGNQPQHF. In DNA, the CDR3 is TGTGCCAGCAGTGTCCGGGACGGTAATCAGCCCCAGCATTTT.

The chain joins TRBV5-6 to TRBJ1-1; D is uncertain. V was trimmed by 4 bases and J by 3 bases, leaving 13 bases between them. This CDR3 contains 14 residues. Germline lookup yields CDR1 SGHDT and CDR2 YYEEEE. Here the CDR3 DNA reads TGTGCCAGCAGCGCCTGGTCTTATGACACTGAAGCTTTCTTT. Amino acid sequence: CASSAWSYDTEAFF.

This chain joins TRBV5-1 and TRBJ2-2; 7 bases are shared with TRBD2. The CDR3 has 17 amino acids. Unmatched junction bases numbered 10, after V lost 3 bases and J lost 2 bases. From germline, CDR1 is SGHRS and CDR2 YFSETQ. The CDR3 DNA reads TGCGCCAGCAGCTCGGAACGCGGGGGAGATAACACCGGGGAGCTGTTTTTT. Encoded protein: CASSSERGGDNTGELFF.

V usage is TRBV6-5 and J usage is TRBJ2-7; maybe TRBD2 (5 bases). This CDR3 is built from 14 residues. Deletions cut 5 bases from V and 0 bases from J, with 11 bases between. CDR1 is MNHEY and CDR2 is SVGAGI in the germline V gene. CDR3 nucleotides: TGTGCCAGCAGTGACGGGATACGCTCCTACGAGCAGTACTTC. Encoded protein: CASSDGIRSYEQYF.

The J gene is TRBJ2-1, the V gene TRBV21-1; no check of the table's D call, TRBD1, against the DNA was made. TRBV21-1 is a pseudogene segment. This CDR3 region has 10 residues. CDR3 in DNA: TGTGCCAGCGACAGGGGCGAGGGGTTCTTC. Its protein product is CASDRGEGFF.

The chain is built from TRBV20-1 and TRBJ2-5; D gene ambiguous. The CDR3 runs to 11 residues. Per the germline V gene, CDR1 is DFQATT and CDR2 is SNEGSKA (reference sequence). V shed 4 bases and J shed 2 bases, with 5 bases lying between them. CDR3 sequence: CSAKKQETQYF. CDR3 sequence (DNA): TGCAGTGCTAAGAAGCAAGAGACCCAGTACTTC.

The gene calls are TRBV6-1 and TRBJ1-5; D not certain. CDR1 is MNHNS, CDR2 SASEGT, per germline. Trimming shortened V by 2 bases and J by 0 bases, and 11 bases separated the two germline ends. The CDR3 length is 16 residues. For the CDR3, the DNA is TGTGCCAGCAGTGAAAAAGGGCCTTATAGCAATCAGCCCCAGCATTTT. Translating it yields CASSEKGPYSNQPQHF.

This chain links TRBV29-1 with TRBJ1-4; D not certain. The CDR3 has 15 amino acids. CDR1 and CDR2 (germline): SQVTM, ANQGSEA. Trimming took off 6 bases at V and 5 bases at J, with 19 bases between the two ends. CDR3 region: CSVIVNGSPNEKLFF. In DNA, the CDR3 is TGCAGCGTGATAGTCAATGGGTCCCCGAATGAAAAACTGTTTTTT.

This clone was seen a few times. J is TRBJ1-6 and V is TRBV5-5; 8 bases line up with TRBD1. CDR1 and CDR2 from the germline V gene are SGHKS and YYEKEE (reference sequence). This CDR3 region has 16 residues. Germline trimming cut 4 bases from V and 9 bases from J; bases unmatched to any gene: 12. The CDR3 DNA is TGTGCCAGCAGCCATACAGGGGGATATTCTGGTTCACCCCTCCACTTT. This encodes CASSHTGGYSGSPLHF.

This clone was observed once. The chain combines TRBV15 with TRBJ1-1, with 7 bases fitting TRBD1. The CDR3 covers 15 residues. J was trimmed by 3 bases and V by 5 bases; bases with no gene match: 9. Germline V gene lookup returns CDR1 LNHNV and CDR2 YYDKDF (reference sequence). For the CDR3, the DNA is TGTGCCACCAGCGGGCGGGACAGTGGATACACTGAAGCTTTCTTT. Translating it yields CATSGRDSGYTEAFF.

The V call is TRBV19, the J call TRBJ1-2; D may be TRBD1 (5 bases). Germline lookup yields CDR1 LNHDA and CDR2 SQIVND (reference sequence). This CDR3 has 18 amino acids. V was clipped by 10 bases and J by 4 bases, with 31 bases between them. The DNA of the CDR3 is TGTGCCACTACGCCTAAACGGTTGCATGGACGAGACAGCTATGGCTACACCTTC. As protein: CATTPKRLHGRDSYGYTF. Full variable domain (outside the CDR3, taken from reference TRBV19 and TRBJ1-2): DGGITQSPKYLFRKEGQNVTLSCEQNLNHDAMYWYRQDPGQGLRLIYYSQIVNDFQKGDIAEGYSVSREKKESFPLTVTSAQKNPTAFYLCATTPKRLHGRDSYGYTFGSGTRLTVV.

CDR3: CASSFTLGNTEAFF. DNA of the CDR3: TGTGCCAGCAGCTTTACGTTGGGGAACACTGAAGCTTTCTTT. This chain joins TRBV7-9 and TRBJ1-1; D uncertain. V was clipped by 3 bases and J by 1 base, with 9 bases between them. The CDR3 has 14 amino acids. Per the germline V gene, CDR1 is SEHNR and CDR2 is FQNEAQ (reference sequence). Based on the CDR3 plus reference TRBV7-9 and TRBJ1-1, the full variable domain is DTGVSQNPRHKITKRGQNVTFRCDPISEHNRLYWYRQTLGQGPEFLTYFQNEAQLEKSRLLSDRFSAERPKGSFSTLEIQRTEQGDSAMYLCASSFTLGNTEAFFGQGTRLTVV.

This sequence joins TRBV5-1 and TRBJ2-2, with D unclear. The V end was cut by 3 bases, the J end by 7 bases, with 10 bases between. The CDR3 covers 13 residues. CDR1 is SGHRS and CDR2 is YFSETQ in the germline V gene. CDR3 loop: CASSSFENGELFF. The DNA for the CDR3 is TGCGCCAGCAGCTCTTTCGAGAACGGGGAGCTGTTTTTT. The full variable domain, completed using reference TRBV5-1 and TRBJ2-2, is KAGVTQTPRYLIKTRGQQVTLSCSPISGHRSVSWYQQTPGQGLQFLFEYFSETQRNKGNFPGRFSGRQFSNSRSEMNVSTLELGDSALYLCASSSFENGELFFGEGSRLTVL.